The next 14 T cell receptor beta chains were all read from a single sample in a study of blood T cells in healthy people across ages. Then a second PCR, running roughly 7 to 11 cycles, was carried out with a sample-barcoded 5' primer and a J-beta primer mix. TCRdb passed the 5' RACE reads through MiXCR, listing each CDR3 protein once. The sample lists more than 700,000 distinct CDR3 sequences, 35% to 50% occurring once. Sequencing input: blood. The source of these receptors is a man older than 75 in good health.

A remark on this clonotype: This clone may be a read error of a much larger clone one base away. The V call is TRBV20-1, the J call TRBJ2-5; D might be TRBD2 (7 bases). The CDR3 has 13 residues. V lost 7 bases, J lost 11 bases, and 23 bases lay in between. The germline CDR1 and CDR2 sequences are DFQATT and SNEGSKA (reference sequence). CDR3 nucleotides: TGCAGTGGCCCGACAGGAGCGGGACGTGAGCAGTACTTC. Protein: CSGPTGAGREQYF.

This clonotype was counted between two and nine times. The chain has TRBV28 and TRBJ2-5; TRBD1 might be the D (5 bases). The CDR3 runs to 18 residues. V gave up 3 bases and J gave up 2 bases, with 22 bases separating them. In germline, CDR1 is MDHEN, CDR2 SYDVKM. CDR3 nucleotide sequence: TGTGCCAGCAGTTTTAGGGGCGCCGGCATTAGCTATCAAGAGACCCAGTACTTC. It codes for CASSFRGAGISYQETQYF.

The chain joins TRBV18 to TRBJ2-3; D gene uncertain. Germline values: CDR1 KGHSH, CDR2 LQKENI. The V end lost 3 bases, the J end lost 1 base, and 11 bases lay between the germline ends. This CDR3 contains 15 residues. This CDR3 reads CASSPGNEGTDTQYF. DNA for the CDR3: TGTGCCAGCTCACCGGGAAACGAAGGCACAGATACGCAGTATTTT.

V gene TRBV5-6 combines with J gene TRBJ2-5, with 10 bases lining up with TRBD1. The assigned J gene may be wrong: the sequence end matches TRBJ2-4 better. The CDR3 is 15 residues long. Germline-derived CDR1 and CDR2 are SGHDT and YYEEEE. The CDR3 here is CASSLDRGRGNIQYF. CDR3 in DNA: TGTGCCAGCAGCCTTGACAGGGGGCGCGGAAACATTCAGTACTTC.

This chain uses TRBV27 with TRBJ2-3; 9 bases are a match to TRBD2. Per germline, CDR1 MNHEY and CDR2 SMNVEV (reference sequence). The V and J ends lost 0 bases and 3 bases, in that order; junction bases with no gene match: 4. This CDR3 contains 16 residues. This CDR3 reads CASSLSASGETDTQYF. As DNA, the CDR3 is TGTGCCAGCAGTTTATCCGCTAGCGGGGAAACAGATACGCAGTATTTT.

This clonotype has a count of ten or more. V gene TRBV10-3 combines with J gene TRBJ2-1, with D hard to call. This CDR3 comprises 16 residues. Trimming shortened V by 11 bases and J by 4 bases, and 24 bases separated the two germline ends. Germline CDR1 is ENHRY and CDR2 is SYGVKD. The CDR3 sequence: CAGSDALNGPYNEQFF. As DNA, the CDR3 is TGTGCCGGCTCCGACGCCTTAAATGGACCATACAATGAGCAGTTCTTC.

The chain carries TRBV6-5 and TRBJ2-7; no firm D call. The J call may be faulty, since TRBJ2-5 better matches the DNA end. This CDR3 spans 13 amino acids. Per germline, CDR1 MNHEY and CDR2 SVGAGI. CDR3 loop: CAVQPSGLVTQYF. CDR3 DNA sequence: TGTGCCGTCCAGCCGAGTGGTTTAGTGACCCAGTACTTC.

Of note for this clonotype: Just one base apart from a much larger clone, this may be a read error. The chain combines TRBV29-1 with TRBJ2-1; a weak D match, TRBD2 (6 bases). Trimming removed 6 bases from V and 4 bases from J, with 19 bases in between. Germline assignment: CDR1 SQVTM and CDR2 ANQGSEA. CDR3 length: 15 residues. The CDR3 region is CSVDAPGDGYNEQFF. The CDR3 DNA sequence: TGCAGCGTAGATGCCCCGGGAGACGGTTACAATGAGCAGTTCTTC.

The chain couples TRBV12-3 or TRBV12-4 to TRBJ2-3; TRBD1 aligns across 9 bases. The junction had 11 bases not matched to a gene; V was cut back by 6 bases and J by 4 bases. This CDR3 spans 16 amino acids. The DNA for the CDR3 is TGTGCCAGCAGGGCCAGACAGGGGGTAATCGCAGATACGCAGTATTTT. It codes for CASRARQGVIADTQYF.

The chain recombines TRBV7-9 with TRBJ2-3; weak D call: TRBD2 (6 bases). V dropped 2 bases and J dropped 0 bases, with 9 bases sitting between them. This CDR3 has 15 amino acids. Germline CDR1 SEHNR, CDR2 FQNEAQ (reference sequence). The CDR3 region has the DNA TGTGCCAGCAGCTTACGGGAGCCGAGCACAGATACGCAGTATTTT. Residues: CASSLREPSTDTQYF.

Only one count was recorded for this clonotype. The rearrangement links TRBV12-3 or TRBV12-4 to TRBJ2-1, with 12 bases lining up with TRBD2. This CDR3 is 16 amino acids long. V gave up 7 bases and J gave up 9 bases; unmatched junction bases: 13. The CDR3 here is CASTHGLAGPGGEQFF. In DNA, the CDR3 is TGTGCCAGCACCCATGGACTAGCGGGGCCCGGCGGTGAGCAGTTCTTC.

The chain employs TRBV18 and TRBJ2-2, with D unresolved. The V end lost 3 bases, the J end lost 1 base, and 9 bases lay between the germline ends. The CDR3 is made up of 15 amino acids. Germline-derived CDR1 and CDR2 are KGHSH and LQKENI. The CDR3 DNA is TGTGCCAGCTCACCTAAGGACCGGAACACCGGGGAGCTGTTTTTT. Translation: CASSPKDRNTGELFF. The full variable domain, its missing parts supplied by reference TRBV18 and TRBJ2-2, is NAGVMQNPRHLVRRRGQEARLRCSPMKGHSHVYWYRQLPEEGLKFMVYLQKENIIDESGMPKERFSAEFPKEGPSILRIQQVVRGDSAAYFCASSPKDRNTGELFFGEGSRLTVL.

The gene calls are TRBV20-1 and TRBJ2-5; no clear D gene. Trimming stripped 1 base from V and 1 base from J, with 10 bases between. From germline, CDR1 is DFQATT and CDR2 SNEGSKA (reference sequence). The CDR3 extends over 14 amino acids. DNA for the CDR3: TGCAGTGCTAGAGGGCTCCTGCTCCAAGAGACCCAGTACTTC. This codes for CSARGLLLQETQYF.

This clonotype was seen a few times. The rearrangement links TRBV6-2 or TRBV6-3 to TRBJ1-2; unclear D gene. V was clipped by 11 bases and J by 3 bases, with 16 bases between them. Germline loops: CDR1 MNHEY, CDR2 SVGEGT. This CDR3 contains 13 residues. The DNA for the CDR3 is TGTGCCGTATTCCAGACGATACACTATGGCTACACCTTC. Protein: CAVFQTIHYGYTF.